This T cell receptor (beta chain) was identified during a study of radiotherapy plus CTLA-4 blockade in lung cancer (dated by TCRdb to 2017 to 2018). In terms of the full investigation: Among the enrolled patients, about 19% had an objective response, and 31% reached disease control. The paper as a whole reports these results and caveats: Early dynamic changes in blood T cell clones, together with increased serum interferon-beta after radiation, were reported as the strongest predictors of response. After treatment with radiotherapy and ipilimumab, TCR clones that originated in tumors expanded in peripheral blood.

As concerns this clone: Its antigen remains undetermined. No base qualities exist here, and no much larger clone lies one base off it.

In this study, focal radiation therapy paired with CTLA-4 blockade (ipilimumab) was tested in patients who had chemo-refractory metastatic non-small-cell lung cancer. Spanning cysteine to phenylalanine, the CDR3 consists of 20 amino acids. The DNA shown is the 60-base CDR3, in frame from base 1. The germline V gene provides CDR1 MDHEN and CDR2 SYDVKM. Germline trimming: 3 bases from V, 0 bases from J; junction bases outside gene matches: 17. The library relied on the immunoSEQ multiplex PCR assay. What TCRdb holds here is the immuneACCESS table cut down to in-frame rearrangements. Part of the clones is not present; checked against another copy, under half of the missing clones reflect an unresolved V gene, and the others are unexplained. This sample is represented by tens of thousands of clones; around 84% of them were singletons. Around 15% of the sample is held by the ten biggest clonotypes.

This TCR derives from a human donor with non-small cell lung cancer that progressed on radiotherapy plus ipilimumab. This specimen consisted of peripheral blood, obtained from a patient treated with radiotherapy plus ipilimumab. Recombination joined TRBV28 with TRBJ1-3; TRBD1 agrees with 7 junctional bases. The nucleotides read TGTGCCAGCAGTTTTAGCCCGTTCGACAGGGATCCCCTCTCTGGAAACACCATATATTTT. Its product reads: CASSFSPFDRDPLSGNTIYF.